The T cell receptor beta chain under discussion was sequenced for a study of response to subunit inactivated influenza vaccine. This clonotype was seen more than once but under ten times. Its cognate antigen is unknown. CDR1 and CDR2 from the germline V gene are WSHSY and SAAADI. Losses at the gene ends were 6 bases for V and 6 bases for J; bases not matched to a gene: 9. The CDR3 length is 15 residues. TCRdb reprocessed the RT-PCR reads via MiXCR and lists one record per CDR3 protein. The profile shows roughly 670,000 distinct CDR3 sequences, roughly 15% of them singletons. Study-wide points: With each seasonal influenza vaccination, the authors suggested, few new T cells are recruited.

The clonotype was recovered from a man over 45 who received an inactivated influenza vaccine. The source material was PBMCs from blood, sampled 14 days before vaccination. The V and J genes are TRBV10-2 and TRBJ1-4; TRBD1 matches at 8 bases. The CDR3 spells CASRDTGTGHEKLFF. CDR3 nucleotides: TGCGCCAGCAGGGACACCGGGACAGGACATGAAAAACTGTTTTTT.